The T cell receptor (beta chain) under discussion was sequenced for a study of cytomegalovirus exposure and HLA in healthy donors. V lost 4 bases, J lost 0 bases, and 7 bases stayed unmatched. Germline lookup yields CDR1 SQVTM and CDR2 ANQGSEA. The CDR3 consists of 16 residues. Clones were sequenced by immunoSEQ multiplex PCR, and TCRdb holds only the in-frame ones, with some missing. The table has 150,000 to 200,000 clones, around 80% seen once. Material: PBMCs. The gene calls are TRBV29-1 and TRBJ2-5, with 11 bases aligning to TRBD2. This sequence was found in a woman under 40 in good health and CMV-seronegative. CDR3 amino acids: CSVGGLAGGYQETQYF. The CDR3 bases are TGCAGCGTTGGCGGTCTAGCGGGGGGTTACCAAGAGACCCAGTACTTC.